This TCR beta chain was identified during a study of CD8+ T cells in alopecia areata (dated by TCRdb to between 2018 and 2020). Context from the whole study: High-throughput TCRbeta sequencing was used to examine T cell clonal expansion in alopecia areata in both the C3H/HeJ mouse model and human patients. In humans, TCRbeta sequencing was performed on scalp tissue and on sorted CD4+ and CD8+ peripheral blood T cells from healthy controls and from patients with patchy or totalis/universalis alopecia areata. Clonality in the scalp was compared among normal scalp (n=4), patchy alopecia areata scalp (n=8), and alopecia totalis/universalis scalp (n=8). RNA was extracted with the PAXgene miRNA kit for fixed scalp, the miRNeasy kit for PBMCs, and the RNeasy kit for mouse skin. immunoSEQ multiplex PCR using 35 Vbeta forward primers and 13 Jbeta reverse primers was used to amplify TCRbeta CDR3 regions.

Libraries came from the immunoSEQ multiplex PCR assay. RNA was extracted from all samples and reverse transcribed into cDNA, which served as template for TCR sequencing. SuperScript III was used for first-strand cDNA synthesis, primed with a 2:1 mix of oligo-dT and random hexamers. A synthetic immune receptor repertoire was used to measure amplification bias, and any remaining bias was corrected computationally. Per the original workflow: After raw reads were preprocessed to remove errors, the CDR3 was defined following IMGT conventions as running from the conserved cysteine to phenylalanine. Clonality was computed as 1 minus the Shannon entropy, with the entropy normalized by log2 of the number of productive unique TCRs. Scalp TCRbeta sequences were cross-referenced with sorted blood CD4 and CD8 repertoires so that the CD4 or CD8 identity of scalp clones could be inferred. In its TCRdb copy, this immuneACCESS table keeps in-frame sequences only and misses some clones. Where compared with another copy, unresolved V genes explain less than half of these, and the others have no known cause. The D gene and trimming were derived from the DNA, and the V and J assignments and clone size from that table. Here the sample has about 200,000 clones; approximately 53% occur a single time. Of the sample, 4.9% falls within the top ten clones.

This clone occurred a few times. Its antigen has not been determined. No per-base quality is available; no much larger clone lies one base away. Beyond this particular receptor, the publication reports: Compared with normal scalp, lesional scalp, particularly in alopecia totalis/universalis, had higher clonality and more expanded CD8+ clones, which suggests antigenic drive. Unlike mouse skin, which is dominated by gammadelta T cells, normal human skin has resident alphabeta T cells that are also sequenced, and this complicates analysis of the scalp TCR repertoire. Shared TCR sequences between patients were less evident than in mice, which may be partly attributable to HLA diversity in the patient population.

PBMCs were isolated by density centrifugation and stained for CD3, CD4 and CD8, after which CD4+ and CD8+ T cells were sorted on a FACSAria. Scalp biopsies and blood samples were obtained from unaffected controls. The CDR1 and CDR2 encoded by the germline V gene are MGHRA and YSYEKL. Trimming removed 4 bases from V and 2 bases from J, leaving 18 bases between the germline ends. The CDR3 runs 16 amino acids, cysteine and phenylalanine included. The read is trimmed to its CDR3 DNA, 48 bases read in frame from base 1. Sequenced: CD8+ T cells sorted from blood. The TCR comes from a human donor in good health. Recombination linked TRBV4-1 to TRBJ2-7, with the D segment identity uncertain. The CDR3 region reads CASSLLIGQPTYEQYF. The DNA sequence is TGCGCCAGCAGCCTGTTGATCGGGCAACCGACCTACGAGCAGTACTTC.